Following are 2 T cell receptor beta chains from one sample sequenced in a study of T-cell memory formation after mild COVID-19. TCRdb ran MiXCR on the 5' RACE reads and lists one entry per CDR3 protein. The table shows 450,000 to 650,000 distinct CDR3 sequences, with about a sixth occurring only once. The material sequenced was PBMCs or a T cell subset sorted from them (not recorded which). All receptors come from an adult woman who had mild COVID-19 (a few samples of this study predate the infection). Cell type and time point are not known.

This rearrangement joins TRBV3-1 to TRBJ2-2; no clear D gene. The CDR3 covers 14 residues. Trimming removed 6 bases from V and 0 bases from J, with 8 bases in between. Looked up from germline, CDR1 is LGHDT and CDR2 is YNNKEL (reference sequence). DNA of the CDR3: TGTGCCAGCAGGGATAGGGCGAACACCGGGGAGCTGTTTTTT. Its protein product is CASRDRANTGELFF.

The gene calls are TRBV28 and TRBJ2-7, with 12 bases fitting TRBD2. The CDR3 contains 14 residues. The germline V gene has CDR1 MDHEN and CDR2 SYDVKM. After removal of 4 bases from V and 5 bases from J, the junction contained 3 bases not matched to a gene. The CDR3 spells CASSSSGRAHEQYF. The CDR3 nucleotides read TGTGCCAGCAGTTCTAGCGGGAGGGCCCACGAGCAGTACTTC.